These T cell receptor beta chains were read from a single sample in a study of blood T cell repertoires in COVID-19. Method: immunoSEQ multiplex PCR; TCRdb's copy keeps in-frame clones and lacks some. Of about 210,000 clones detected, 83% appear once; the ten largest clones hold 2% to 3%. Sequencing was performed on peripheral blood. These receptors all stem from a woman in her thirties or forties with active or convalescent COVID-19. CDR3s include the opening cysteine and the closing phenylalanine or tryptophan. The order of the fields is clone size, V gene, D gene, CDR3 length, J gene, CDR3 DNA, CDR3 protein. D genes are given only for firm matches. Rows give clone size only sometimes, using once, few, many, or a class for an expanded clone.

.,TRBV6-5,TRBD1,14,TRBJ1-1,TGTGCCAGCAGTCTCCGGACAGGGGGCACTGAAGCTTTCTTT,CASSLRTGGTEAFF
.,TRBV25-1,.,14,TRBJ1-5,TGTGCCAGCAGTGATCGACAGGGCAATCAGCCCCAGCATTTT,CASSDRQGNQPQHF
.,TRBV3-1/TRBV3-2,.,14,TRBJ1-2,TGTGCCAGCAGCCAAGATAGCGAGTCCAATGGCTACACCTTC,CASSQDSESNGYTF
.,TRBV19,.,15,TRBJ2-5,TGTGCCAGTAGTACAGGACAGAGGGGTCAAGAGACCCAGTACTTC,CASSTGQRGQETQYF
.,TRBV24-1,TRBD1,14,TRBJ2-2,TGTGCCAACGCGGGACAGGGGAGCACCGGGGAGCTGTTTTTT,CANAGQGSTGELFF
few,TRBV19,.,15,TRBJ1-2,TGTGCCAGTAGTATGGGCAGGACACCAGGGTATGGCTACACCTTC,CASSMGRTPGYGYTF
.,TRBV28,.,12,TRBJ1-2,TGTGCCAGCAGCTTGGGGGGAGAGGGATACACCTTC,CASSLGGEGYTF
.,TRBV7-9,TRBD1,15,TRBJ2-1,TGTGCCAGCACCATTGAACAGGGGGAGTTTAATGAGCAGTTCTTC,CASTIEQGEFNEQFF
.,TRBV6-5,TRBD1,15,TRBJ1-2,TGTGCCAGCAGAGCCTTTCCCGGGACAGGGGATGGCTACACCTTC,CASRAFPGTGDGYTF
.,TRBV7-2,.,14,TRBJ2-7,TGTGCCAGCAGCTTAAGGCGGCTCTCCTACGAGCAGTACTTC,CASSLRRLSYEQYF
.,TRBV7-3,TRBD2,17,TRBJ2-3,TGTGCCAGCAGCTTAAACCGACTAGCGGGGGGGCCAGATACGCAGTATTTT,CASSLNRLAGGPDTQYF
.,TRBV28,TRBD2,17,TRBJ2-7,TGTGCCAGCAGTTTAAGGGGAAGCGGGGGGAGGTTATACGAGCAGTACTTC,CASSLRGSGGRLYEQYF
once,TRBV4-3,.,17,TRBJ2-1,TGCGCCAGCAGCCAAGATACAAGCAGGGTACCCTACAATGAGCAGTTCTTC,CASSQDTSRVPYNEQFF
few,TRBV24-1,TRBD2,14,TRBJ2-1,TGTGCCACCCACCGGGGGGGCGATTACAATGAGCAGTTCTTC,CATHRGGDYNEQFF
.,TRBV5-6,.,13,TRBJ1-5,TGTGCCAGCAGCTTAACAGCCTATCAGCCCCAGCATTTT,CASSLTAYQPQHF
few,TRBV10-3,.,17,TRBJ1-3,TGTGCCATCAGTGAGTCGCCGGGCCGGGGGGATGGAAACACCATATATTTT,CAISESPGRGDGNTIYF
.,TRBV24-1,TRBD1,14,TRBJ1-1,TGTGCCACCAGTGAGGCAGGGGGTCCCACTGAAGCTTTCTTT,CATSEAGGPTEAFF
.,TRBV6-5,.,10,TRBJ2-7,TGTGCCAGTGAGGAGTTCGAGCAGTACTTC,CASEEFEQYF
.,TRBV19,TRBD2,18,TRBJ2-5,TGTGCCAGTAGTATAAGTGGACTAGCGGGAGGGAAGGGAGAGACCCAGTACTTC,CASSISGLAGGKGETQYF
.,TRBV28,TRBD2,19,TRBJ2-1,TGTGCCAGCCCCCCACAGGGCCAGCGGGAGCGAGTTTTCTACAATGAGCAGTTCTTC,CASPPQGQRERVFYNEQFF
.,TRBV13,TRBD2,14,TRBJ2-1,TGTGCCAGCAGCTTAGGAGACTTAGCGGGAGGCCAGTTCTTC,CASSLGDLAGGQFF
.,TRBV29-1,TRBD1,12,TRBJ1-1,TGCAGCGGTTCAGGGGGTGTCACTGAAGCTTTCTTT,CSGSGGVTEAFF
.,TRBV6-5,.,14,TRBJ2-2,TGTGCCAGCACTACACAGGAGAACACCGGGGAGCTGTTTTTT,CASTTQENTGELFF
.,TRBV3-1/TRBV3-2,.,15,TRBJ2-7,TGTGCCAGCAGCCAGCGCGCCCTTTGGTCTCGGGAGCAGTACTTC,CASSQRALWSREQYF
few,TRBV3-1/TRBV3-2,TRBD2,16,TRBJ2-5,TGTGCCAGCAGCGGGACTAGCGGGGGGCCAGGGGAGACCCAGTACTTC,CASSGTSGGPGETQYF
few,TRBV5-1,TRBD2,14,TRBJ2-3,TGCGCCAGCAGCAGGACTAGCGGGAGTGATACGCAGTATTTT,CASSRTSGSDTQYF
.,TRBV30,TRBD2,14,TRBJ2-7,TGTGCCTGGAGGAGACTAGCGGGGCCCTACGAGCAGTACTTC,CAWRRLAGPYEQYF
.,TRBV27,TRBD1,16,TRBJ2-3,TGTGCCAGCAGTGGCGATGACAGGGGGCTCACAGATACGCAGTATTTT,CASSGDDRGLTDTQYF
.,TRBV6-1,.,14,TRBJ1-2,TGTGCCAGCAGTGACAGGCCCCAAATTCCTGGCTACACCTTC,CASSDRPQIPGYTF
.,TRBV3-1/TRBV3-2,.,12,TRBJ1-6,TGTGCCAGCAGCCCCAGGAATTCACCCCTCCACTTT,CASSPRNSPLHF
.,TRBV7-9,.,15,TRBJ1-2,TGTGCCAGCAGCTTAGAGTCAGGCCTTAACTATGGCTACACCTTC,CASSLESGLNYGYTF
.,TRBV9,.,14,TRBJ1-5,TGTGCCAGCAGCCGGGGAAATAGCAATCAGCCCCAGCATTTT,CASSRGNSNQPQHF
.,TRBV2,TRBD2,14,TRBJ2-7,TGTGCCAGCAGAGAGCGGGAGCTCCCCTACGAGCAGTACTTC,CASRERELPYEQYF
.,TRBV12-3/TRBV12-4,TRBD1,13,TRBJ1-2,TGTGCCAGCAGTATAGGGGGCTCCGGGGGCTACACCTTC,CASSIGGSGGYTF
once,TRBV27,TRBD2,14,TRBJ2-5,TGTGCCAGCAGTTTCGGGAGGGGTTCGGGGGCCCAGTACTTC,CASSFGRGSGAQYF
.,TRBV19,TRBD1,16,TRBJ1-2,TGTGCCAGTAGTAAGACAGGACAGGGACTACCCTATGGCTACACCTTC,CASSKTGQGLPYGYTF
.,TRBV13,TRBD2,14,TRBJ2-7,TGTGCCAGCAGCTGGGGACTAGGAGTCGGTGAGCAGTACTTC,CASSWGLGVGEQYF
.,TRBV19,TRBD1,15,TRBJ1-2,TGTGCCAGTAAGCCCGGACAGGGGCTGGCCTATGGCTACACCTTC,CASKPGQGLAYGYTF
.,TRBV6-5,TRBD1,14,TRBJ1-2,TGTGCCAGCAGCAAACAGGGGGCGTTCGATGGCTACACCTTC,CASSKQGAFDGYTF
.,TRBV7-9,TRBD2,13,TRBJ2-3,TGTGCCAGCAGCCTAGCGGGAGGGCCCACGCAGTATTTT,CASSLAGGPTQYF
.,TRBV18,TRBD1,15,TRBJ2-3,TGTGCCAGCTCGCGGGGACAGGCTAGCACAGATACGCAGTATTTT,CASSRGQASTDTQYF
.,TRBV19,TRBD1,17,TRBJ1-5,TGTGCCAGTAGTTCCACCGGGACAGGGGGAAGCAATCAGCCCCAGCATTTT,CASSSTGTGGSNQPQHF
.,TRBV28,.,13,TRBJ2-3,TGTGCCAGCCGGAGTGGGGCCTCCGATACGCAGTATTTT,CASRSGASDTQYF
.,TRBV29-1,TRBD2,13,TRBJ2-4,TGCAGCGTCGAAACGGACGGGGGGGGCATTCAGTACTTC,CSVETDGGGIQYF
once,TRBV5-1,TRBD2,17,TRBJ2-3,TGCGCCAGCAGCCGCGGGACTAGCGGGAGGTCGAGAGATACGCAGTATTTT,CASSRGTSGRSRDTQYF
.,TRBV4-1,.,16,TRBJ1-4,TGCGCCAGCAGCCAAGCCTTCCGGGACATCCTTGAAAAACTGTTTTTT,CASSQAFRDILEKLFF
.,TRBV6-5,TRBD1,14,TRBJ1-5,TGTGCCAGCAGTTCCGACAGGGGAAATCAGCCCCAGCATTTT,CASSSDRGNQPQHF
.,TRBV7-2,.,13,TRBJ2-3,TGTGCCAGCAGCTTAGCCTCTGCAGATACGCAGTATTTT,CASSLASADTQYF
.,TRBV4-3,.,18,TRBJ1-2,TGCGCCAGCAGCCAAGAACTTAACGGGCAGGGTGGCGACTATGGCTACACCTTC,CASSQELNGQGGDYGYTF
.,TRBV18,TRBD2,18,TRBJ2-3,TGTGCCAGCTCACCAGCGAGGACTAGCGGGAGTCGCCGAGATACGCAGTATTTT,CASSPARTSGSRRDTQYF
.,TRBV27,.,17,TRBJ2-1,TGTGCCAGCAGTTTAGGTTGGCGGGGAAGCTCCTACAATGAGCAGTTCTTC,CASSLGWRGSSYNEQFF
.,TRBV4-2,TRBD2,18,TRBJ2-1,TGTGCCAGCAGCCAAGATAGAGCGGGGGGGCCTACCTACAATGAGCAGTTCTTC,CASSQDRAGGPTYNEQFF
.,TRBV7-2,.,16,TRBJ2-7,TGTGCCAGCAGCCTAGACCCTAGCGACAGCTCCTACGAGCAGTACTTC,CASSLDPSDSSYEQYF
once,TRBV11-3,.,17,TRBJ2-5,TGTGCCAGCAGCTTAGGGTCGGAAGTGGAGGGCCGACAGACCCAGTACTTC,CASSLGSEVEGRQTQYF
once,TRBV18,.,18,TRBJ1-6,TGTGCCAGCTCACCACCGTTGGGGGCCACCGCGAATAATTCACCCCTCCACTTT,CASSPPLGATANNSPLHF
.,TRBV27,.,15,TRBJ1-1,TGTGCCAGCGGGTGGGGTCAGGGGATGAACACTGAAGCTTTCTTT,CASGWGQGMNTEAFF
.,TRBV7-9,TRBD2,16,TRBJ2-1,TGTGCCAGCAGCCCCCCACTAGCGGGAGGGCCCGATGAGCAGTTCTTC,CASSPPLAGGPDEQFF
.,TRBV14,.,15,TRBJ2-7,TGTGCCAGCAGTCAGTATGGGGGAGGAAGATACGAGCAGTACTTC,CASSQYGGGRYEQYF
.,TRBV27,.,13,TRBJ1-1,TGTGCCAGCAGTTTAGGCCTGAACACTGAAGCTTTCTTT,CASSLGLNTEAFF
.,TRBV5-1,.,15,TRBJ1-6,TGCGCCAGCAGCCTGGCGACAGGACGGAATTCACCCCTCCACTTT,CASSLATGRNSPLHF